These T cell receptor beta chains were read from a single sample in a study of blood T cell repertoires in COVID-19. Sequencing used immunoSEQ multiplex PCR; TCRdb keeps in-frame clones, though not all of them. The data hold fewer than 80,000 clones, with 88% observed a single time. Sequencing was performed on peripheral blood. These TCRs come from a human donor in a cohort sampled during active COVID-19. The CDR3 runs from the conserved cysteine through the conserved F or W. A D gene is named only where the DNA matches it firmly. The size field is filled for only some rows; it gives once, few, many or a size class.

TRBV18,-,-,TRBJ2-5,CASSPRQGITETQYF,TGTGCCAGCTCACCAAGGCAGGGAATAACGGAGACCCAGTACTTC
TRBV6-1,-,TRBD1,TRBJ1-1,CASSEVGQGIDEAFF,TGTGCCAGCAGTGAAGTGGGACAGGGGATTGATGAAGCTTTCTTT
TRBV28,-,-,TRBJ2-3,CASSLDRITDTQYF,TGTGCCAGCAGCCTCGACAGGATCACAGATACGCAGTATTTT
TRBV5-8,once,TRBD2,TRBJ2-1,CASSLKGASGANEQFF,TGTGCCAGCAGCTTGAAGGGCGCTAGCGGGGCCAATGAGCAGTTCTTC
TRBV5-1,-,-,TRBJ2-5,CASSFSGFDRETQYF,TGCGCCAGCAGCTTTAGCGGATTCGACCGGGAGACCCAGTACTTC
TRBV7-9,-,-,TRBJ2-7,CASSQLEGQGGEQYF,TGTGCCAGCAGTCAGCTAGAGGGGCAGGGGGGCGAGCAGTACTTC
TRBV5-4,once,-,TRBJ2-7,CASSLDRATSYEQYF,TGTGCCAGCAGCTTGGACAGGGCAACCTCCTACGAGCAGTACTTC
TRBV24-1,-,TRBD1,TRBJ1-4,CATSDPPGAGGNEKLFF,TGTGCCACCAGTGACCCCCCCGGAGCAGGGGGTAATGAAAAACTGTTTTTT
TRBV7-2,-,-,TRBJ2-1,CASSTYRISYNEQFF,TGTGCCAGCAGCACATATCGTATCTCCTACAATGAGCAGTTCTTC
TRBV5-1,once,TRBD2,TRBJ2-7,CASSSGGRSSYEQYF,TGCGCCAGCAGTAGTGGCGGGAGGTCATCCTACGAGCAGTACTTC
TRBV2,-,-,TRBJ1-1,CASRPRTLNTEAFF,TGTGCCAGCAGACCACGGACACTAAACACTGAAGCTTTCTTT
TRBV6-4,-,-,TRBJ2-3,CASSELSGTDTQYF,TGTGCCAGCAGTGAGCTTAGCGGCACAGATACGCAGTATTTT
TRBV27,-,-,TRBJ2-1,CASSLVAVYNEQFF,TGTGCCAGCAGTTTGGTAGCGGTCTACAATGAGCAGTTCTTC
TRBV6-6,-,TRBD2,TRBJ2-1,CASSYSLAGGYNEQFF,TGTGCCAGCAGTTACAGTCTAGCGGGAGGCTACAATGAGCAGTTCTTC
TRBV6-6,-,TRBD2,TRBJ2-1,CASSYLSGRGNEQFF,TGTGCCAGCAGTTATCTTAGCGGGAGGGGTAATGAGCAGTTCTTC
TRBV27,-,-,TRBJ1-4,CASSPTGMGEKLFF,TGTGCCAGCAGCCCCACAGGGATGGGCGAAAAACTGTTTTTT
TRBV12-3/TRBV12-4,-,TRBD2,TRBJ2-1,CASIMGGDNEQFF,TGTGCCAGCATTATGGGGGGGGACAATGAGCAGTTCTTC
TRBV19,-,TRBD1,TRBJ2-7,CASSRAHRGGTGRYEQYF,TGTGCCAGTAGTCGAGCCCATAGGGGTGGGACAGGCCGTTACGAGCAGTACTTC
TRBV5-1,-,TRBD1,TRBJ2-7,CASSSHRGSYEQYF,TGCGCCAGCAGCTCCCACAGGGGATCTTACGAGCAGTACTTC
TRBV7-7,-,TRBD2,TRBJ2-3,CASSSSGARADTQYF,TGTGCCAGCAGCTCTAGCGGGGCCCGAGCAGATACGCAGTATTTT
TRBV11-2,-,TRBD1,TRBJ2-5,CASRQGARQETQYF,TGTGCCAGCAGACAGGGGGCGAGGCAAGAGACCCAGTACTTC
TRBV19,once,TRBD1,TRBJ1-1,CASSSGTGDLGKEAFF,TGTGCCAGTAGCTCCGGGACAGGGGACCTAGGGAAAGAAGCTTTCTTT
TRBV25-1,-,TRBD1,TRBJ1-6,CASSDGTASSPLHF,TGTGCCAGCAGTGACGGGACAGCCAGCTCACCCCTCCACTTT
TRBV7-8,-,-,TRBJ1-2,CASSSPSGVANYGYTF,TGTGCCAGCAGCTCCCCGTCCGGGGTTGCTAACTATGGCTACACCTTC
TRBV7-6,-,TRBD1,TRBJ2-1,CASSFRQGVGYEQFF,TGTGCCAGCAGCTTTAGACAGGGAGTGGGCTATGAGCAGTTCTTC
TRBV28,-,TRBD1,TRBJ1-5,CASSGGTGAINQPQHF,TGTGCCAGCAGTGGAGGGACAGGGGCGATCAATCAGCCCCAGCATTTT
TRBV3-1/TRBV3-2,-,-,TRBJ1-2,CASSLRGASNYGYTF,TGTGCCAGCAGCCTCCGGGGGGCCTCTAACTATGGCTACACCTTC